Below are 3 T cell receptor beta chains sequenced from a single sample in a study of a mutant IDH1 vaccine in newly diagnosed glioma. The method was immunoSEQ multiplex PCR; TCRdb's version includes in-frame clones alone and lacks a portion of them. Of under 45,000 clones in the sample, more than 85% are singletons; the top ten hold 3.9%. Their antigen targets remain unknown. The time point denotes: week 23, last vaccination. Vaccination used 300 ug of mutant IDH1 20-mer peptide per dose, with topical imiquimod. The sample was PBMCs, taken from a glioma patient whose treatment included an IDH1 peptide vaccine. All receptors derive from a man in his forties or fifties with glioma.

The J gene is TRBJ1-6, the V gene TRBV28, with D perhaps matching TRBD1 (5 bases). The CDR3 totals 15 residues. Trimming took 5 bases from V and 5 from J, leaving 13 bases between them. In germline, CDR1 is MDHEN, CDR2 SYDVKM. This CDR3 reads CASSPLGGDNSPLHF. CDR3 DNA: TGTGCCAGCAGTCCCCTGGGAGGGGATAATTCACCCCTCCACTTT.

The chain couples TRBV19 to TRBJ1-1, with D hard to call. The V end lost 7 bases, the J end lost 1 base, and 16 bases lay between the germline ends. The CDR3 spans 15 residues. Germline V gene lookup returns CDR1 LNHDA and CDR2 SQIVND (reference sequence). The CDR3 region is CASTRKAVSNTEAFF. The CDR3 nucleotides read TGTGCCAGTACCAGGAAGGCGGTCTCGAACACTGAAGCTTTCTTT.

This clone has a handful of counts. The chain couples TRBV6-4 to TRBJ2-1, with TRBD2 as a possible D gene (6 bases). This CDR3 comprises 15 residues. CDR1 and CDR2 from the germline V gene are MRHNA and SNTAGT. The ends were cut back, 2 bases at V and 9 bases at J, with 17 bases in the middle. DNA for the CDR3: TGTGCCAGCAGTGACGAATCCGGGAGTTTGACTGAGCAGTTCTTC. This gives the protein CASSDESGSLTEQFF.